A single sample gave rise to the 32 T cell receptor beta chains below, sequenced in a study of blood T cell repertoires in COVID-19. The assay was immunoSEQ multiplex PCR, and TCRdb's table has in-frame clones only and misses some. The sample holds about 300,000 clones; 83% are singletons and the top ten take approximately 9%. The sample was peripheral blood. The receptors come from a woman aged 50 to 60 who had recovered from COVID-19.

The CDR3 region has the DNA TGTGCCAGCCAGGGGATTAATGAAAAACTGTTTTTT. Translated, it gives CASQGINEKLFF. This sequence joins TRBV7-9 and TRBJ1-4, with D possibly TRBD1 on 6 matching bases. Trimming shortened V by 8 bases and J by 4 bases, and 8 bases separated the two germline ends. The CDR3 sequence is 12 residues long. Germline V gives CDR1 SEHNR, CDR2 FQNEAQ (reference sequence).

The chain combines TRBV7-2 with TRBJ2-3, with 9 positions matching TRBD2. CDR1 SGHTA and CDR2 FQGNSA come from the germline V gene. CDR3 length: 16 amino acids. The J segment lost 4 bases and the V segment lost 1 base, leaving 6 bases of the junction unmatched. CDR3 sequence: CASSLVGGRASDTQYF. As DNA, the CDR3 is TGTGCCAGCAGCTTAGTGGGCGGGAGGGCCTCAGATACGCAGTATTTT.

The V and J genes are TRBV28 and TRBJ2-3, with 13 bases matching TRBD2. With V trimmed by 5 bases and J by 2 bases, 13 bases remained unmatched. CDR1 is MDHEN and CDR2 is SYDVKM in the germline V gene. The CDR3 length is 19 residues. The CDR3 loop is CASSTQPGTSGAFTDTQYF. The CDR3 DNA sequence: TGTGCCAGCAGTACACAACCTGGGACTAGCGGGGCATTCACAGATACGCAGTATTTT.

In DNA form, the CDR3 reads TGCGCCAGCAGCTTGCAAGCGGGGGTGTTCTTCGAGCAGTACTTC. This sequence encodes CASSLQAGVFFEQYF. J is TRBJ2-7 and V is TRBV5-1, with 8 bases that match TRBD2. J lost 6 bases, V lost 1 base, and 9 bases had no gene match. Germline loops: CDR1 SGHRS, CDR2 YFSETQ. This CDR3 is 15 amino acids long. The full variable domain, rest sourced from reference TRBV5-1 and TRBJ2-7, is KAGVTQTPRYLIKTRGQQVTLSCSPISGHRSVSWYQQTPGQGLQFLFEYFSETQRNKGNFPGRFSGRQFSNSRSEMNVSTLELGDSALYLCASSLQAGVFFEQYFGPGTRLTVT.

V usage is TRBV6-2 or TRBV6-3 and J usage is TRBJ2-5; 9 bases map to TRBD2. The CDR3 is made up of 15 amino acids. The germline V gene encodes CDR1 MNHEY and CDR2 SVGEGT. With V trimmed by 2 bases and J by 5 bases, 6 bases remained unmatched. The CDR3 sequence is CASSYTGTSRETQYF. Written as DNA, the CDR3 is TGTGCCAGCAGTTACACCGGGACTAGCCGGGAGACCCAGTACTTC.

The chain links TRBV28 to TRBJ1-2, with 9 bases that match TRBD1. Germline trimming cut 10 bases from V and 7 bases from J; bases unmatched to any gene: 16. The CDR3 totals 15 residues. Germline V gene sequence: CDR1 MDHEN, CDR2 SYDVKM. The DNA for the CDR3 is TGTGCCATCGCGGGGCTTTATGACAGGGGGGGTGGCTACACCTTC. Translation gives CAIAGLYDRGGGYTF.

This rearrangement joins TRBV15 to TRBJ2-7, with 7 bases lining up with TRBD1. The V gene's germline CDR1 is LNHNV and CDR2 YYDKDF (reference sequence). V lost 0 bases, J lost 5 bases, and 7 bases stayed unmatched. The CDR3 is made up of 15 amino acids. CDR3 loop: CATSRDRVGGDEQYF. The CDR3 DNA reads as TGTGCCACCAGCAGAGATCGGGTAGGGGGCGACGAGCAGTACTTC.

This chain connects TRBV24-1 to TRBJ2-7; TRBD1 matches at 10 bases. The CDR3 has 15 residues. Germline values: CDR1 KGHDR, CDR2 SFDVKD. The V and J ends lost 4 bases and 3 bases, in that order; junction bases with no gene match: 5. In DNA form, the CDR3 reads TGTGCCACCAGTGACCGGACAGGGGGACTCTACGAGCAGTACTTC. Amino acids: CATSDRTGGLYEQYF.

The genes are TRBV7-2 and TRBJ1-2; D gene unclear. Germline V lookup: CDR1 SGHTA, CDR2 FQGNSA. Trimming pared 3 bases from V and 4 bases from J, leaving 12 bases between. This CDR3 has 14 amino acids. CDR3 in amino acids: CASSFQAGLYGYTF. The DNA for the CDR3 is TGTGCCAGCAGCTTTCAGGCTGGGCTCTATGGCTACACCTTC.

The rearrangement joins TRBV28 to TRBJ1-5, with D perhaps matching TRBD1 (5 bases). V was cut by 3 bases and J by 3 bases, with 9 bases left in between. The CDR3 is made up of 14 amino acids. The V gene's germline CDR1 is MDHEN and CDR2 SYDVKM. In DNA form, the CDR3 reads TGTGCCAGCAGTTTGGGACTGAACAATCAGCCCCAGCATTTT. This gives the protein CASSLGLNNQPQHF.

This clone turned up a few times. This rearrangement joins TRBV9 to TRBJ2-1; 10 positions agree with TRBD2. The CDR3 has 12 residues. In germline, CDR1 is SGDLS, CDR2 YYNGEE. Trimming took 4 bases from V and 10 from J; bases not matched to a gene: 2. The CDR3 here is CASSLLAGEQFF. The CDR3 nucleotides are TGTGCCAGCAGCCTACTAGCGGGGGAGCAGTTCTTC.

The V call is TRBV21-1, the J call TRBJ1-1. TRBV21-1 is designated a pseudogene. This CDR3 is built from 14 residues. CDR3 loop: CASSSNREGTEAFF. Written as DNA, the CDR3 is TGTGCCAGCAGCTCTAACAGGGAGGGCACTGAAGCTTTCTTT.

This chain joins TRBV7-6 and TRBJ2-1; 9 bases line up with TRBD1. Germline CDR1 SGHVS, CDR2 FNYEAQ. V gave up 8 bases and J gave up 4 bases; unmatched junction bases: 3. The CDR3 totals 13 residues. The CDR3 DNA reads as TGTGCCAGCGCGACAGGGGGTTACAATGAGCAGTTCTTC. It encodes CASATGGYNEQFF.

V and J are TRBV3-1 (or the pseudogene TRBV3-2) and TRBJ1-1; D gene uncertain. With 4 bases removed from V and 6 bases from J, the gap between germline ends came to 24 bases. The CDR3 is made up of 17 amino acids. The germline CDR1 and CDR2 sequences are LGHDT and YNNKEL (reference sequence). CDR3 sequence reads: CASSRWVEECGGPEAFF. The CDR3 bases are TGTGCCAGCAGCCGGTGGGTTGAGGAGTGCGGTGGCCCTGAAGCTTTCTTT.

This clone was recorded a few times. This chain joins TRBV15 and TRBJ1-4; TRBD1 aligns across 8 bases. The CDR3 has 15 amino acids. Germline CDR1 reads LNHNV; CDR2 reads YYDKDF (reference sequence). Unmatched junction bases numbered 6, after V lost 3 bases and J lost 6 bases. The CDR3 spells CATSRDGTGYEKLFF. The CDR3 nucleotides are TGTGCCACCAGCAGGGACGGGACAGGTTATGAAAAACTGTTTTTT.

This sequence joins TRBV4-3 and TRBJ2-2; 9 bases map to TRBD1. This CDR3 is built from 16 residues. Germline V gene data show CDR1 as LGHNA and CDR2 as YSLEER. The V segment lost 3 bases and the J segment 9 bases; nucleotides outside the gene matches: 11. The CDR3 protein is CASSQGGTGGERELFF. The CDR3 DNA is TGCGCCAGCAGCCAGGGGGGCACAGGGGGCGAACGGGAGCTGTTTTTT.

Concerning this clone: This specimen includes other DNA sequences encoding the same CDR3. V and J are TRBV3-1 (or the pseudogene TRBV3-2) and TRBJ1-4; D might be TRBD1 (6 bases). The germline CDR1 and CDR2 sequences are LGHDT and YNNKEL (reference sequence). This CDR3 has 15 residues. Trimming cost V 2 bases and J 5 bases, with 12 bases left between them. CDR3 DNA sequence: TGTGCCAGCAGCCAATCACAGGGACTAAATGAAAAACTGTTTTTT. It is translated as CASSQSQGLNEKLFF.

This sequence joins TRBV19 and TRBJ2-3; weak D call: TRBD2 (5 bases). The CDR3 runs 13 residues. Germline V gene sequence: CDR1 LNHDA, CDR2 SQIVND (reference sequence). V was shortened by 3 bases and J by 4 bases, with 8 bases between the two germline ends. The CDR3 DNA follows: TGTGCCAGTAGTATTGGGAGCGCAGATACGCAGTATTTT. It is translated as CASSIGSADTQYF.

This clone was recorded once. The rearrangement joins TRBV4-3 to TRBJ2-5, with 8 bases identical to TRBD1. Trimming removed 0 bases from V and 6 bases from J; junction bases left unmatched: 6. Germline loops: CDR1 LGHNA, CDR2 YSLEER. The CDR3 has 15 amino acids. The CDR3 DNA follows: TGCGCCAGCAGCCAAGATCTGACAGGGGAAAAGACCCAGTACTTC. Protein: CASSQDLTGEKTQYF.

V and J are TRBV28 and TRBJ1-4, with D uncertain. The germline V and J ends were trimmed by 5 bases and 6 bases, with 13 bases remaining between them. The germline V gene encodes CDR1 MDHEN and CDR2 SYDVKM. This CDR3 is 14 amino acids long. In DNA, the CDR3 is TGTGCCAGCAGTCTCGGGGTTCGGGATGAAAAACTGTTTTTT. It translates to CASSLGVRDEKLFF.

This clone was seen a single time. This sequence joins TRBV7-2 and TRBJ2-1; 9 bases are a match to TRBD1. Germline trimming cut 5 bases from V and 7 bases from J; bases unmatched to any gene: 9. Germline CDR1 and CDR2: SGHTA and FQGNSA. This CDR3 has 15 residues. CDR3 residues: CASSGGQGSRNEQFF. CDR3 DNA: TGTGCCAGCAGCGGGGGACAGGGATCGAGGAATGAGCAGTTCTTC.

V usage is TRBV24-1 and J usage is TRBJ1-5; a weak D match, TRBD1 (6 bases). CDR3 length equals 15 residues. Germline loops: CDR1 KGHDR, CDR2 SFDVKD. Between the trimmed V and J ends, which lost 3 bases and 10 bases, there was a span of 18 bases. The CDR3 region is CATSDDRTAVDPQHF. The CDR3 region has the DNA TGTGCCACCAGTGATGATCGGACAGCCGTGGATCCCCAGCATTTT.

The rearrangement joins TRBV6-5 to TRBJ2-7; 11 bases align to TRBD1. V was pared by 5 bases and J by 2 bases, with 5 bases of the junction left unmatched. The length of the CDR3 is 15 residues. CDR1 is MNHEY and CDR2 is SVGAGI in the germline V gene. The CDR3 reads CASSKTGQGAYEQYF. In DNA, the CDR3 is TGTGCCAGCAGTAAGACGGGACAGGGGGCCTACGAGCAGTACTTC.

V and J are TRBV3-1 (or the pseudogene TRBV3-2) and TRBJ2-7, with 16 bases lining up with TRBD2. V shed 6 bases, J shed 12 bases, and the junction held 11 bases outside the gene matches. Germline V gives CDR1 LGHDT, CDR2 YNNKEL (reference sequence). The CDR3 is 15 amino acids. Written as DNA, the CDR3 is TGTGCCAGCAGAGAAAGGGGACTAGCGGGAGGGCCGTTGTACTTC. Protein sequence: CASRERGLAGGPLYF.

In its sample, this clone was seen a few times. The V and J genes are TRBV15 and TRBJ1-1; TRBD1 aligns across 8 bases. CDR3 size: 13 residues. V was clipped by 9 bases and J by 3 bases; unmatched bases: 6. Per the germline V gene, CDR1 is LNHNV and CDR2 is YYDKDF (reference sequence). CDR3 sequence (DNA): TGTGCCACGCGACAGGGGCGGGACACTGAAGCTTTCTTT. Translating it yields CATRQGRDTEAFF. Using reference TRBV15 and TRBJ1-1 for the parts outside the CDR3, the full variable domain is DAMVIQNPRYQVTQFGKPVTLSCSQTLNHNVMYWYQQKSSQAPKLLFHYYDKDFNNEADTPDNFQSRRPNTSFCFLDIRSPGLGDTAMYLCATRQGRDTEAFFGQGTRLTVV.

This sequence joins TRBV11-2 and TRBJ2-2; D gene uncertain. CDR3 size: 15 residues. Germline CDR1 reads SGHAT; CDR2 reads FQNNGV. V was trimmed by 1 base and J by 2 bases, leaving 8 bases between them. The CDR3 here is CASSLGVINTGELFF. Written as DNA, the CDR3 is TGTGCCAGCAGCTTAGGAGTCATCAACACCGGGGAGCTGTTTTTT.

The chain is built from TRBV6-2 or TRBV6-3 and TRBJ2-1; 10 positions agree with TRBD2. CDR3 length equals 18 residues. Germline V gives CDR1 MNHEY, CDR2 SVGEGT. V was clipped by 5 bases and J by 1 base; unmatched bases: 11. The CDR3 DNA follows: TGTGCCAGCAGTGGGTTGCTAGCGGGAGTCGGATCCTACAATGAGCAGTTCTTC. Translating it yields CASSGLLAGVGSYNEQFF.

This clone appeared many times. The rearrangement joins TRBV5-4 to TRBJ2-7; unclear D gene. Germline loops: CDR1 SGHNT, CDR2 YYREEE (reference sequence). The V end lost 0 bases, the J end lost 0 bases, and 7 bases lay between the germline ends. This CDR3 spans 14 amino acids. CDR3 in amino acids: CASSLVETSYEQYF. The CDR3, as DNA: TGTGCCAGCAGCTTGGTAGAAACCTCCTACGAGCAGTACTTC. The full variable domain, rest sourced from reference TRBV5-4 and TRBJ2-7, is ETGVTQSPTHLIKTRGQQVTLRCSSQSGHNTVSWYQQALGQGPQFIFQYYREEENGRGNFPPRFSGLQFPNYSSELNVNALELDDSALYLCASSLVETSYEQYFGPGTRLTVT.

The genes are TRBV5-1 and TRBJ1-4; TRBD1 is a possible D gene (6 bases). Trimming left V 4 bases short and J 11 bases short, with 12 bases between. The CDR3 runs 12 residues. Germline values: CDR1 SGHRS, CDR2 YFSETQ. CDR3 loop: CASSPGEGKLFF. As DNA, the CDR3 is TGCGCCAGCAGCCCAGGGGAGGGTAAACTGTTTTTT.

The sample holds a few counts of this clone. V and J are TRBV12-3 or TRBV12-4 and TRBJ2-7; no clear D. Trimming shortened V by 5 bases and J by 3 bases, and 5 bases separated the two germline ends. This CDR3 has 11 residues. The CDR3 spells CASSPRYEQYF. The CDR3 DNA follows: TGTGCCAGCAGTCCCCGCTACGAGCAGTACTTC.

The genes are TRBV14 and TRBJ2-1; 8 nucleotides agree with TRBD2. CDR1 SGHDN and CDR2 FVKESK come from the germline V gene. This CDR3 contains 14 residues. Losses at the gene ends were 8 bases for V and 7 bases for J; bases not matched to a gene: 10. The CDR3 here is CASASGGGHNEQFF. CDR3 DNA: TGTGCCAGCGCGTCGGGGGGGGGCCATAATGAGCAGTTCTTC.

This clone was counted only a few times. The chain has TRBV11-2 and TRBJ2-3; D unclear. The CDR3 contains 17 residues. CDR1 is SGHAT and CDR2 is FQNNGV in the germline V gene. The ends were cut back, 0 bases at V and 4 bases at J, with 17 bases in the middle. CDR3 in DNA: TGTGCCAGCAGCTTAGAGGTGGCTTTTGGAAGCGCAGATACGCAGTATTTT. Translation: CASSLEVAFGSADTQYF.